This T cell receptor beta chain comes out of a study of post-analysis software for immune sequencing data. Study details: Patients with relapsing-remitting, secondary progressive and progressive-relapsing multiple sclerosis courses were all represented.

As concerns this clonotype: Its antigen is still unknown.

Incorporated into the TCR beta cDNA libraries were unique molecular identifiers, which served to reduce PCR and sequencing biases. T cells numbering about 1 to 11 million yielded a few hundred thousand cDNA molecules. TCRdb recomputed calls from the PCR reads with MiXCR, one row per CDR3 protein. Of about 820,000 distinct CDR3 sequences in the sample, approximately 50% were seen once. This CDR3 is 17 amino acids long. With 2 bases removed from V and 0 bases from J, the gap between germline ends came to 13 bases. Germline CDR1 reads SEHNR; CDR2 reads FQNEAQ (reference sequence). Study-level findings and limits: Patients carried a handful of TRBV segments more frequently than controls did, and TRBV5-6, TRBV5-1 and TRBV20-1 were among them. Compared against controls, patients with multiple sclerosis displayed significantly lower normalized Chao1 diversity. F measure clustering grouped samples strongly by preparation batch.

The V gene is TRBV7-9, the J gene TRBJ1-4; D not certain. The specimen was blood. This receptor was taken from a girl between 5 and 17 years old with multiple sclerosis. The CDR3 sequence: CASSLWVGRTTNEKLFF. The CDR3 region has the DNA TGTGCCAGCAGCTTATGGGTGGGAAGAACAACTAATGAAAAACTGTTTTTT.